These T cell receptor beta chains were read from a single sample in a study of T cell responses to AZD1222 COVID-19 vaccine. Profiling relied on immunoSEQ multiplex PCR, and the TCRdb table lists in-frame clones only, not all of them. The repertoire has more than 150,000 clones, about nine tenths of them found once; the top ten carry roughly 10%. The sequencing here drew on peripheral blood, taken 28 days after the second AZD1222 dose. These receptors all come from an adult who received the AZD1222 COVID-19 vaccine. Both conserved end residues are part of each CDR3. Fields, in order: V gene, D gene, J gene, clone size, CDR3 protein, CDR3 DNA. D genes are given only for firm matches. Some rows have no size entry. The others give once, few or many, or a class for an expanded clone.

v_call: TRBV7-9; d_call: .; j_call: TRBJ1-3; clone_size: .; cdr3_aa: CASKEGAGNTIYF; cdr3_nt: TGTGCCAGTAAGGAGGGGGCTGGAAACACCATATATTTT
v_call: TRBV30; d_call: TRBD1; j_call: TRBJ1-2; clone_size: .; cdr3_aa: CAWTAGQNSNYGYTF; cdr3_nt: TGTGCCTGGACCGCGGGACAGAATTCTAACTATGGCTACACCTTC
v_call: TRBV4-3; d_call: .; j_call: TRBJ2-2; clone_size: once; cdr3_aa: CASSQDTDRTGELFF; cdr3_nt: TGCGCCAGCAGCCAAGATACAGACAGGACCGGGGAGCTGTTTTTT
v_call: TRBV24-1; d_call: .; j_call: TRBJ2-5; clone_size: .; cdr3_aa: CATREGETQYF; cdr3_nt: TGTGCCACCAGGGAGGGGGAGACCCAGTACTTC
v_call: TRBV6-4; d_call: TRBD1; j_call: TRBJ1-3; clone_size: .; cdr3_aa: CASRRAQGDHGNTIYF; cdr3_nt: TGTGCCAGCAGACGGGCCCAGGGGGACCATGGAAACACCATATATTTT
v_call: TRBV6-1; d_call: .; j_call: TRBJ1-2; clone_size: .; cdr3_aa: CASSTGQFYGYTF; cdr3_nt: TGTGCCAGCAGTACAGGACAGTTCTATGGCTACACCTTC
v_call: TRBV7-2; d_call: TRBD2; j_call: TRBJ2-1; clone_size: .; cdr3_aa: CASSLHGSGRGNEQFF; cdr3_nt: TGTGCCAGCAGCCTTCATGGTAGCGGGAGAGGGAATGAGCAGTTCTTC
v_call: TRBV20-1; d_call: .; j_call: TRBJ1-2; clone_size: .; cdr3_aa: CSGGPSGGYTF; cdr3_nt: TGCAGTGGGGGGCCTTCGGGCGGCTACACCTTC
v_call: TRBV27; d_call: TRBD2; j_call: TRBJ2-1; clone_size: .; cdr3_aa: CASSTPSGPPYNEQFF; cdr3_nt: TGTGCCAGCAGTACACCTAGCGGGCCTCCCTACAATGAGCAGTTCTTC
v_call: TRBV7-9; d_call: TRBD2; j_call: TRBJ2-3; clone_size: .; cdr3_aa: CASSLELAGGLTWTQYF; cdr3_nt: TGTGCCAGCAGCTTAGAGCTAGCGGGAGGGCTGACGTGGACGCAGTATTTT
v_call: TRBV10-3; d_call: TRBD1; j_call: TRBJ1-2; clone_size: .; cdr3_aa: CAISSGTDYGYTF; cdr3_nt: TGTGCCATCAGCTCCGGGACAGACTATGGCTACACCTTC
v_call: TRBV7-2; d_call: TRBD2; j_call: TRBJ2-2; clone_size: .; cdr3_aa: CASSSGLRNTGELFF; cdr3_nt: TGTGCCAGCAGCTCGGGACTACGCAACACCGGGGAGCTGTTTTTT
v_call: TRBV5-4; d_call: .; j_call: TRBJ1-1; clone_size: few; cdr3_aa: CASSLGPRGTEAFF; cdr3_nt: TGTGCCAGCAGCTTGGGCCCCCGGGGGACTGAAGCTTTCTTT
v_call: TRBV27; d_call: .; j_call: TRBJ2-7; clone_size: .; cdr3_aa: CASSLDEQYF; cdr3_nt: TGTGCCAGCAGTTTGGATGAGCAGTACTTC
v_call: TRBV7-9; d_call: .; j_call: TRBJ1-4; clone_size: .; cdr3_aa: CASSEARAVEKLFF; cdr3_nt: TGTGCCAGCAGCGAAGCGAGGGCAGTTGAAAAACTGTTTTTT
v_call: TRBV6-2/TRBV6-3; d_call: .; j_call: TRBJ2-7; clone_size: .; cdr3_aa: CASSTGSPYEQYF; cdr3_nt: TGTGCCAGCAGTACAGGGTCTCCCTACGAGCAGTACTTC
v_call: TRBV19; d_call: TRBD1; j_call: TRBJ1-3; clone_size: .; cdr3_aa: CASTSGTGDGNTIYF; cdr3_nt: TGTGCCAGTACCTCCGGGACAGGGGACGGAAACACCATATATTTT
v_call: TRBV5-1; d_call: .; j_call: TRBJ2-5; clone_size: .; cdr3_aa: CASKSAATGGETQYF; cdr3_nt: TGCGCCAGCAAGTCTGCCGCGACCGGCGGGGAGACCCAGTACTTC
v_call: TRBV14; d_call: TRBD1; j_call: TRBJ1-1; clone_size: .; cdr3_aa: CASSQRTGGNTEAFF; cdr3_nt: TGTGCCAGCAGCCAGAGGACAGGGGGCAACACTGAAGCTTTCTTT
v_call: TRBV14; d_call: TRBD1; j_call: TRBJ2-1; clone_size: .; cdr3_aa: CASSQGTGTYNEQFF; cdr3_nt: TGTGCCAGCAGCCAGGGGACAGGAACCTACAATGAGCAGTTCTTC
v_call: TRBV28; d_call: TRBD1; j_call: TRBJ1-1; clone_size: .; cdr3_aa: CASRYGTANTEAFF; cdr3_nt: TGTGCCAGCAGGTACGGGACAGCGAACACTGAAGCTTTCTTT
v_call: TRBV29-1; d_call: .; j_call: TRBJ1-3; clone_size: .; cdr3_aa: CSVGQDNSGNTIYF; cdr3_nt: TGCAGCGTTGGGCAGGACAACTCTGGAAACACCATATATTTT
v_call: TRBV14; d_call: .; j_call: TRBJ2-5; clone_size: .; cdr3_aa: CASSQVQVGQETQYF; cdr3_nt: TGTGCCAGCAGCCAAGTTCAAGTGGGACAAGAGACCCAGTACTTC
v_call: TRBV28; d_call: TRBD1; j_call: TRBJ1-3; clone_size: .; cdr3_aa: CASSSLTGLSSGNTIYF; cdr3_nt: TGTGCCAGCAGTTCGCTGACAGGGCTAAGCTCTGGAAACACCATATATTTT
v_call: TRBV27; d_call: TRBD1; j_call: TRBJ2-7; clone_size: .; cdr3_aa: CASSFLDRGRSEQYF; cdr3_nt: TGTGCCAGCAGTTTCCTTGACAGGGGGCGCTCCGAGCAGTACTTC
v_call: TRBV19; d_call: .; j_call: TRBJ2-6; clone_size: .; cdr3_aa: CASSMWSSGANVLTF; cdr3_nt: TGTGCCAGTAGTATGTGGAGCTCTGGGGCCAACGTCCTGACTTTC
v_call: TRBV9; d_call: .; j_call: TRBJ2-2; clone_size: .; cdr3_aa: CASSPWTRGTGELFF; cdr3_nt: TGTGCCAGCAGCCCCTGGACTCGGGGCACCGGGGAGCTGTTTTTT
v_call: TRBV5-4; d_call: TRBD1; j_call: TRBJ1-2; clone_size: .; cdr3_aa: CASSWGQGAQGYGYTF; cdr3_nt: TGTGCCAGCAGCTGGGGACAGGGGGCGCAGGGCTATGGCTACACCTTC
v_call: TRBV6-1; d_call: .; j_call: TRBJ2-5; clone_size: .; cdr3_aa: CASSSHASDETQYF; cdr3_nt: TGTGCCAGCAGTAGCCACGCTAGCGATGAGACCCAGTACTTC
v_call: TRBV24-1; d_call: TRBD2; j_call: TRBJ2-1; clone_size: .; cdr3_aa: CATSDFSLADNEQFF; cdr3_nt: TGTGCCACCAGTGATTTTTCCCTAGCGGACAATGAGCAGTTCTTC
v_call: TRBV7-2; d_call: TRBD2; j_call: TRBJ2-7; clone_size: .; cdr3_aa: CASSLVSTSGSMEQYF; cdr3_nt: TGTGCCAGCAGCTTAGTTTCGACTAGCGGGAGTATGGAGCAGTACTTC
v_call: TRBV6-1; d_call: .; j_call: TRBJ1-1; clone_size: .; cdr3_aa: CASSEEYLVTNTEAFF; cdr3_nt: TGTGCCAGCAGTGAAGAGTATTTGGTGACGAACACTGAAGCTTTCTTT
v_call: TRBV5-6; d_call: .; j_call: TRBJ2-7; clone_size: .; cdr3_aa: CASSLRRGEQYF; cdr3_nt: TGTGCCAGCAGCCTGCGAAGGGGCGAGCAGTACTTC
v_call: TRBV28; d_call: TRBD2; j_call: TRBJ2-7; clone_size: .; cdr3_aa: CASSSIAGGSYEQYF; cdr3_nt: TGTGCCAGCAGCTCAATAGCGGGAGGCTCCTACGAGCAGTACTTC
v_call: TRBV6-2/TRBV6-3; d_call: .; j_call: TRBJ1-5; clone_size: .; cdr3_aa: CASSPYRTASNQPQHF; cdr3_nt: TGTGCCAGCAGCCCTTACAGGACAGCTAGCAATCAGCCCCAGCATTTT
v_call: TRBV30; d_call: TRBD1; j_call: TRBJ1-3; clone_size: once; cdr3_aa: CAWSGGQVGNTIYF; cdr3_nt: TGTGCCTGGAGCGGAGGACAGGTTGGAAACACCATATATTTT
v_call: TRBV7-2; d_call: .; j_call: TRBJ2-1; clone_size: few; cdr3_aa: CASSLDFRTHNEQFF; cdr3_nt: TGTGCCAGCAGCTTAGATTTTCGGACTCACAATGAGCAGTTCTTC
v_call: TRBV18; d_call: .; j_call: TRBJ2-6; clone_size: .; cdr3_aa: CASSLGSAGANVLTF; cdr3_nt: TGTGCCAGCTCACTCGGGAGTGCTGGGGCCAACGTCCTGACTTTC
v_call: TRBV7-2; d_call: TRBD2; j_call: TRBJ2-1; clone_size: .; cdr3_aa: CAAALAGVSEQFF; cdr3_nt: TGTGCCGCGGCTCTAGCGGGAGTCAGTGAGCAGTTCTTC
v_call: TRBV5-1; d_call: TRBD2; j_call: TRBJ2-5; clone_size: .; cdr3_aa: CASSARTSGSGETQYF; cdr3_nt: TGCGCCAGCAGCGCTAGGACTAGCGGGTCAGGAGAGACCCAGTACTTC
v_call: TRBV4-3; d_call: .; j_call: TRBJ1-2; clone_size: medium-sized; cdr3_aa: CASSQDLSAGRNYGYTF; cdr3_nt: TGCGCCAGCAGCCAAGATCTCTCCGCAGGTCGCAACTATGGCTACACCTTC
v_call: TRBV6-1; d_call: .; j_call: TRBJ1-5; clone_size: once; cdr3_aa: CASSEDRVLLSQHF; cdr3_nt: TGTGCCAGCAGTGAGGACAGAGTGCTCCTATCCCAGCATTTT
v_call: TRBV12-2; d_call: .; j_call: TRBJ1-3; clone_size: .; cdr3_aa: CASRLRSYTIYF; cdr3_nt: TGTGCAAGTCGCTTAAGATCGTACACCATATATTTT
v_call: TRBV27; d_call: TRBD1; j_call: TRBJ2-5; clone_size: .; cdr3_aa: CASTLTGGSETQYF; cdr3_nt: TGTGCCAGCACCTTGACAGGGGGCAGCGAGACCCAGTACTTC
v_call: TRBV28; d_call: .; j_call: TRBJ1-2; clone_size: .; cdr3_aa: CASSPHVGYGYTF; cdr3_nt: TGTGCCAGCAGTCCCCATGTGGGCTATGGCTACACCTTC
v_call: TRBV11-2; d_call: .; j_call: TRBJ2-1; clone_size: .; cdr3_aa: CASSFSEYNEQFF; cdr3_nt: TGTGCCAGCAGCTTTTCCGAGTACAATGAGCAGTTCTTC
v_call: TRBV6-5; d_call: .; j_call: TRBJ2-7; clone_size: .; cdr3_aa: CASNNGPRGGRQYF; cdr3_nt: TGTGCCAGCAACAATGGACCCAGAGGGGGAAGGCAGTACTTC
v_call: TRBV6-2/TRBV6-3; d_call: .; j_call: TRBJ2-4; clone_size: .; cdr3_aa: CASSGMRDKNIQYF; cdr3_nt: TGTGCCAGCAGCGGGATGAGGGACAAAAACATTCAGTACTTC
v_call: TRBV7-2; d_call: .; j_call: TRBJ2-1; clone_size: .; cdr3_aa: CASSLPRGGINEQFF; cdr3_nt: TGTGCCAGCAGCTTACCTAGGGGGGGAATCAATGAGCAGTTCTTC
v_call: TRBV14; d_call: .; j_call: TRBJ1-2; clone_size: .; cdr3_aa: CASSQAGRVNYGYTF; cdr3_nt: TGTGCCAGCAGCCAAGCGGGGAGGGTTAACTATGGCTACACCTTC
v_call: TRBV9; d_call: .; j_call: TRBJ2-1; clone_size: .; cdr3_aa: CASSVEGVGNEQFF; cdr3_nt: TGTGCCAGCAGCGTAGAGGGCGTGGGCAATGAGCAGTTCTTC
v_call: TRBV20-1; d_call: .; j_call: TRBJ2-5; clone_size: .; cdr3_aa: CSALRGETQYF; cdr3_nt: TGCAGTGCTTTACGAGGGGAGACCCAGTACTTC
v_call: TRBV18; d_call: TRBD2; j_call: TRBJ2-7; clone_size: .; cdr3_aa: CASSPRTSGSYEQYF; cdr3_nt: TGTGCCAGCTCACCTCGGACTAGCGGGAGCTACGAGCAGTACTTC
v_call: TRBV5-1; d_call: TRBD2; j_call: TRBJ2-2; clone_size: .; cdr3_aa: CASSGSGSLGTGELFF; cdr3_nt: TGCGCCAGCAGCGGCAGCGGGAGTCTCGGCACCGGGGAGCTGTTTTTT